This T cell receptor (beta chain) originates from a study of brain T cells in children with intractable seizures. Findings and caveats of the study: Pre-surgery blood may have been undersampled, hiding some clones. Only CDR3 sequence similarity suggested viral specificity, without known HCMV serostatus.

Measured with immunoSEQ multiplex PCR; TCRdb has only the in-frame clones, and not every one. Of approximately 110,000 clones listed, roughly 94% are singletons. Note on this clone: Antigen: not known.

This CDR3 has 15 residues. Germline assignment: CDR1 WSHSY and CDR2 SAAADI. V lost 3 bases to trimming and J lost 0 bases, with 10 bases between them. Surgery cases with the highest brain T cell transcript signatures were chosen for sequencing. The input for sequencing was peripheral blood, taken at surgery. This clonotype was sampled from a boy under two years old with hemimegalencephaly and intractable seizures. This chain links TRBV10-2 with TRBJ2-3; D possibly uses TRBD1 or TRBD2 (6 bases each). CDR3 region: CASSDWGASTDTQYF. CDR3 sequence (DNA): TGCGCCAGCAGTGACTGGGGGGCTAGCACAGATACGCAGTATTTT.